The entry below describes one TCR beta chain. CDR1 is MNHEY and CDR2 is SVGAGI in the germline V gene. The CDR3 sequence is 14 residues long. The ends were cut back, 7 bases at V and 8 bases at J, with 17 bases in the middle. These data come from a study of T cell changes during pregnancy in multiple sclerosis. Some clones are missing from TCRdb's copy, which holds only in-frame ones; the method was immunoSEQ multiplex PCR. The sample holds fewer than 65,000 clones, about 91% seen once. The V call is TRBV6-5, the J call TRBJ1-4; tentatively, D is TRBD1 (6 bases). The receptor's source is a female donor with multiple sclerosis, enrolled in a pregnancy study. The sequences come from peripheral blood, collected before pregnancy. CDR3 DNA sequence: TGTGCCAGCAATTCAAGAGGGGGGGCAGAAAAACTGTTTTTT. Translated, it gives CASNSRGGAEKLFF.